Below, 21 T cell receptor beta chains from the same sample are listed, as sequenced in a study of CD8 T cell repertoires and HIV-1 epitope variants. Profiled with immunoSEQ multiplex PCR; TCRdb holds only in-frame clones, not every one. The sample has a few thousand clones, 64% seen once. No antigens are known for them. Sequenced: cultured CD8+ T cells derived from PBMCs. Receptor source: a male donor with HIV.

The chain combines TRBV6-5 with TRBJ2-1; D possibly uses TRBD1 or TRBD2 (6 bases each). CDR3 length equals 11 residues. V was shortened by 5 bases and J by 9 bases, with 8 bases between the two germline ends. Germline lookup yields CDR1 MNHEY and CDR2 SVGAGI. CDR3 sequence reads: CASSEGGEQFF. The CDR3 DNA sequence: TGTGCCAGCAGTGAGGGGGGTGAGCAGTTCTTC.

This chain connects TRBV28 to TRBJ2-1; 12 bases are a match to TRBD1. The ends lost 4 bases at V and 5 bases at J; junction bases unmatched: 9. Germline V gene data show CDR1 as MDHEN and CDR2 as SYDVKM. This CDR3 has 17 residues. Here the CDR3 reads CASSSGTGGFGDNEQFF. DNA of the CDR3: TGTGCCAGCAGTTCCGGGACAGGGGGCTTCGGGGACAATGAGCAGTTCTTC.

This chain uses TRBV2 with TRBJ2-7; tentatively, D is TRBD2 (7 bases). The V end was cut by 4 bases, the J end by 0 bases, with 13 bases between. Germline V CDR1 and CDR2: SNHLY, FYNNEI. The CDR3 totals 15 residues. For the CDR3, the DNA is TGTGCCAGCAGTGTGGGCGGGGGCCTCTCCTACGAGCAGTACTTC. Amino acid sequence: CASSVGGGLSYEQYF.

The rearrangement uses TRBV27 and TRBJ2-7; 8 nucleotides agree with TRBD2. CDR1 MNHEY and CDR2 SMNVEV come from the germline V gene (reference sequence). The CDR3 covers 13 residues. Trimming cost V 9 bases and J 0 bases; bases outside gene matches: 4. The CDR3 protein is CASHSGASYEQYF. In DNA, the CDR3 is TGTGCCAGTCATAGCGGGGCCTCCTACGAGCAGTACTTC.

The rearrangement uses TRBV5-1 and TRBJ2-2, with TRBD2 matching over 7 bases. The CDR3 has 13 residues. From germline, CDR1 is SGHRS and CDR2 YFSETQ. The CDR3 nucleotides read TGCTCCCCCGGGGAGGGTGGTGGTGGGGAGCTGTTTTTT. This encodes CSPGEGGGGELFF.

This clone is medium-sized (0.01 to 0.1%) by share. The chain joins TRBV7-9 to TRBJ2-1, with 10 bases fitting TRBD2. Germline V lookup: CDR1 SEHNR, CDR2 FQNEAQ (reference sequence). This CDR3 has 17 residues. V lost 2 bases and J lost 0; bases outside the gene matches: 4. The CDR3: CASSLIAGGGSYNEQFF. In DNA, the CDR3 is TGTGCCAGCAGCTTAATAGCGGGGGGTGGCTCCTACAATGAGCAGTTCTTC. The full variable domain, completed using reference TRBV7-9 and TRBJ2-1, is DTGVSQNPRHKITKRGQNVTFRCDPISEHNRLYWYRQTLGQGPEFLTYFQNEAQLEKSRLLSDRFSAERPKGSFSTLEIQRTEQGDSAMYLCASSLIAGGGSYNEQFFGPGTRLTVL.

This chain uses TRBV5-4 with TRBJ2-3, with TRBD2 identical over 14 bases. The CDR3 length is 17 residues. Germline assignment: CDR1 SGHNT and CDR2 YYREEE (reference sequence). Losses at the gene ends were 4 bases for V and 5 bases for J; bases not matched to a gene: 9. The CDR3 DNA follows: TGTGCCAGCAGCCACGGGACTAGCGGGAGCTTGGGAGATACGCAGTATTTT. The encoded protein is CASSHGTSGSLGDTQYF.

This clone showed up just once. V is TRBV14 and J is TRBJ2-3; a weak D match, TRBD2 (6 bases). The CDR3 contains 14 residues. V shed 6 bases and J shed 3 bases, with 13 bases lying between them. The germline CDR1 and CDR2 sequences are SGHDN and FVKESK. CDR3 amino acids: CASRRGGGTDTQYF. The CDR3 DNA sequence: TGTGCCAGCAGGCGGGGCGGTGGGACAGATACGCAGTATTTT. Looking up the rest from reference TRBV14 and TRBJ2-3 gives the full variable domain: EAGVTQFPSHSVIEKGQTVTLRCDPISGHDNLYWYRRVMGKEIKFLLHFVKESKQDESGMPNNRFLAERTGGTYSTLKVQPAELEDSGVYFCASRRGGGTDTQYFGPGTRLTVL.

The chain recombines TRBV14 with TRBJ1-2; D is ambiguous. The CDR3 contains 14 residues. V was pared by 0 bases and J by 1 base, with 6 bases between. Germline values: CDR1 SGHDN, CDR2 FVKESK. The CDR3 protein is CASSQDPGNYGYTF. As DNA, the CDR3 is TGTGCCAGCAGCCAAGATCCGGGTAACTATGGCTACACCTTC.

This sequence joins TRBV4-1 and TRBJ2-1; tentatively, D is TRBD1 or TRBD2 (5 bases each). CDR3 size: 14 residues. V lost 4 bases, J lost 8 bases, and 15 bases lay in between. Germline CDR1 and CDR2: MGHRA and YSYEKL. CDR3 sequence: CASSLKWGYDEQFF. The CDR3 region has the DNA TGCGCCAGCAGCCTTAAGTGGGGGTATGATGAGCAGTTCTTC.

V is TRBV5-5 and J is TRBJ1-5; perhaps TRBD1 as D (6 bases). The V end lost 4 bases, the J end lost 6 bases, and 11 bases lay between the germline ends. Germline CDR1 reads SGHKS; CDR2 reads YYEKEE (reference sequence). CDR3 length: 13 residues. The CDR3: CASSQTGTQPQHF. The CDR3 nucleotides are TGTGCCAGCAGCCAGACAGGTACTCAGCCCCAGCATTTT.

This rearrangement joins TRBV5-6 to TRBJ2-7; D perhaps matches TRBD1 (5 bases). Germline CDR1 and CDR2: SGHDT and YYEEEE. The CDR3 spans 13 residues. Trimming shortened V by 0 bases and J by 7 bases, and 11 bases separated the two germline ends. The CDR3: CASSLGQSSEQYF. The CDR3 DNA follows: TGTGCCAGCAGCTTGGGACAGTCCTCAGAGCAGTACTTC.

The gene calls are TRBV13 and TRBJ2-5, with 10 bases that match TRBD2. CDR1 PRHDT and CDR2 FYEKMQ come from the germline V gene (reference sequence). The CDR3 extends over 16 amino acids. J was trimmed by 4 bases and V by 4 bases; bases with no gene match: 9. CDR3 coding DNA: TGTGCCAGCAGCTCCCTAATAGCGGGAGGTCTAGAGACCCAGTACTTC. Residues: CASSSLIAGGLETQYF.

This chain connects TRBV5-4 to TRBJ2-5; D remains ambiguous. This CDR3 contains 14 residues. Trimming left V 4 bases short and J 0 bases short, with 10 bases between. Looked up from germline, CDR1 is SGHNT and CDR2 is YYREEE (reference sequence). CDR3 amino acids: CASSPSPDQETQYF. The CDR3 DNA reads TGTGCCAGCAGCCCAAGCCCAGACCAAGAGACCCAGTACTTC.

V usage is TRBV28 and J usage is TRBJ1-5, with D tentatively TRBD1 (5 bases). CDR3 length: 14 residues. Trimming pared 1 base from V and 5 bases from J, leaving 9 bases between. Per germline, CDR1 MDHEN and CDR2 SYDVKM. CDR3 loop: CASSLYSGYQPQHF. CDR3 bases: TGTGCCAGCAGTTTATACTCAGGGTATCAGCCCCAGCATTTT.

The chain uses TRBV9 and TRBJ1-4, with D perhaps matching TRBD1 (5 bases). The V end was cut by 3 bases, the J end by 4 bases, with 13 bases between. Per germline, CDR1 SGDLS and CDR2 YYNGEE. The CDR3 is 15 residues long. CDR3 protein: CASSGTGTGNEKLFF. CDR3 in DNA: TGTGCCAGCAGCGGCACCGGGACTGGTAATGAAAAACTGTTTTTT. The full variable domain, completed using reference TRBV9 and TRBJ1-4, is DSGVTQTPKHLITATGQRVTLRCSPRSGDLSVYWYQQSLDQGLQFLIQYYNGEERAKGNILERFSAQQFPDLHSELNLSSLELGDSALYFCASSGTGTGNEKLFFGSGTQLSVL.

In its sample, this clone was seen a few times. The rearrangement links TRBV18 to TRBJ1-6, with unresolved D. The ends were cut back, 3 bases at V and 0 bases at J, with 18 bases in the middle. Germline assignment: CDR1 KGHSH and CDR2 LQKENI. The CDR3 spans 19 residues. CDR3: CASSPLWDDSGSYNSPLHF. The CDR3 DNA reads TGTGCCAGCTCACCGCTATGGGATGATTCAGGCTCCTATAATTCACCCCTCCACTTT.

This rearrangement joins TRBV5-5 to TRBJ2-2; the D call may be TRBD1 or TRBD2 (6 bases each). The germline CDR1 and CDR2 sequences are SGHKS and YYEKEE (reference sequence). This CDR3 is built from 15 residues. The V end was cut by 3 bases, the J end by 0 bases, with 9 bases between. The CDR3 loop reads CASSWGASNTGELFF. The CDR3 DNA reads TGTGCCAGCAGCTGGGGGGCGTCGAACACCGGGGAGCTGTTTTTT.

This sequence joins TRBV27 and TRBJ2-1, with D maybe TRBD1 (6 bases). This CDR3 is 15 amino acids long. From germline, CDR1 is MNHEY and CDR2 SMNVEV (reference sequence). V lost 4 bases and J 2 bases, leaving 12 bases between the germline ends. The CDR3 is CASSSRQETYNEQFF. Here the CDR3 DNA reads TGTGCCAGCAGTTCCCGACAGGAAACCTACAATGAGCAGTTCTTC.

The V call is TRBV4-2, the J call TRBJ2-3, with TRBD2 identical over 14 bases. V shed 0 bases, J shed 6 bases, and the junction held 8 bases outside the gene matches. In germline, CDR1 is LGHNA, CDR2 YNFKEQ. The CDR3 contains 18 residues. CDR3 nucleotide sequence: TGTGCCAGCAGCCAAGACGCCCCGGGACTAGCGGGAGTTGATACGCAGTATTTT. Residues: CASSQDAPGLAGVDTQYF.

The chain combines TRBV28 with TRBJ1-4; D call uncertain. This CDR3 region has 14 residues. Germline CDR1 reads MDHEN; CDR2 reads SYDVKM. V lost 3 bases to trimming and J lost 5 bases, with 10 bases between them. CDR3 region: CASSFEQMNEKLFF. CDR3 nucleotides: TGTGCCAGCAGTTTCGAACAGATGAATGAAAAACTGTTTTTT.